The 23 T cell receptor beta chains presented below share a single source sample, sequenced in a study of shared clonotypes between healthy human individuals. This table comes from immunoSEQ multiplex PCR, and its TCRdb copy is limited to in-frame clones, with some not included. The repertoire holds roughly 2,300,000 clones, around 90% seen once, with about 0.36% in the top ten. Sequences were obtained from naive CD4+ T cells from PBMCs. Subset given: CD45RA+ positively selected. The source is a man aged 18 to 29 in good health. Some clones in this sample may be carry-over from other donors' samples.

V is TRBV19 and J is TRBJ2-1, with a tentative D call TRBD1 (5 bases). The CDR3 spans 12 residues. Trimming stripped 5 bases from V and 15 bases from J, with 17 bases between. Germline V CDR1 and CDR2: LNHDA, SQIVND (reference sequence). Written as DNA, the CDR3 is TGTGCCAGTAGTCCCCTAGGGGTTGCTCCGTTCTTC. It codes for CASSPLGVAPFF.

The chain is built from TRBV11-2 and TRBJ2-7; 7 bases are a match to TRBD1. With V trimmed by 5 bases and J by 3 bases, 10 bases remained unmatched. This CDR3 comprises 15 residues. Germline assignment: CDR1 SGHAT and CDR2 FQNNGV. The CDR3 loop reads CASSQRTGSSYEQYF. The CDR3 nucleotides read TGTGCCAGCAGCCAAAGGACAGGATCTAGCTACGAGCAGTACTTC.

The chain recombines TRBV4-1 with TRBJ1-1; D gene uncertain. Trimming removed 3 bases from V and 3 bases from J, with 29 bases in between. The V gene's germline CDR1 is MGHRA and CDR2 YSYEKL. The CDR3 contains 20 residues. CDR3 DNA: TGCGCCAGCAGCCAGATAGATCGACCGGGCCGGAGACCTGAGTACACTGAAGCTTTCTTT. It codes for CASSQIDRPGRRPEYTEAFF.

This clone was seen only once. V and J are TRBV6-6 and TRBJ2-1; 7 nucleotides agree with TRBD2. With 8 bases clipped from V and 0 bases from J, the junction kept 7 bases outside the gene matches. Germline CDR1 MNHNY, CDR2 SVGAGI (reference sequence). The CDR3 runs to 15 residues. The CDR3 DNA sequence: TGTGCCAGCTCTAGCGGAATTAGCTCCTACAATGAGCAGTTCTTC. It translates to CASSSGISSYNEQFF.

V is TRBV25-1 and J is TRBJ1-1, with D unclear. Germline lookup yields CDR1 MGHDK and CDR2 SYGVNS. The CDR3 covers 13 residues. V dropped 6 bases and J dropped 8 bases, with 16 bases sitting between them. The CDR3 protein is CASSAKRAAEAFF. The CDR3 nucleotides are TGTGCCAGCAGCGCAAAGAGGGCAGCCGAAGCTTTCTTT. The complete variable domain, with remaining parts taken from reference TRBV25-1 and TRBJ1-1, reads EADIYQTPRYLVIGTGKKITLECSQTMGHDKMYWYQQDPGMELHLIHYSYGVNSTEKGDLSSESTVSRIRTEHFPLTLESARPSHTSQYLCASSAKRAAEAFFGQGTRLTVV.

The chain couples TRBV9 to TRBJ1-3; D is possibly TRBD1 (5 bases). The V and J ends lost 0 bases and 8 bases respectively, with 15 bases between them. The CDR3 sequence is 15 residues long. Germline V CDR1 and CDR2: SGDLS, YYNGEE. This CDR3 reads CASSVGGDSWDTIYF. For the CDR3, the DNA is TGTGCCAGCAGCGTAGGAGGGGATTCTTGGGACACCATATATTTT. Full variable domain (missing parts from reference TRBV9 and TRBJ1-3): DSGVTQTPKHLITATGQRVTLRCSPRSGDLSVYWYQQSLDQGLQFLIQYYNGEERAKGNILERFSAQQFPDLHSELNLSSLELGDSALYFCASSVGGDSWDTIYFGEGSWLTVV.

A few counts support this clone. The V gene is TRBV28, the J gene TRBJ1-1; the D gene is possibly TRBD1 (5 bases). In germline, CDR1 is MDHEN, CDR2 SYDVKM. The CDR3 consists of 15 residues. V was trimmed by 3 bases and J by 5 bases, leaving 16 bases between them. CDR3 amino acids: CASSLAQGVKTEAFF. The CDR3 DNA reads TGTGCCAGCAGTTTGGCGCAGGGAGTTAAAACTGAAGCTTTCTTT. The variable domain in full, completed from reference TRBV28 and TRBJ1-1, reads DVKVTQSSRYLVKRTGEKVFLECVQDMDHENMFWYRQDPGLGLRLIYFSYDVKMKEKGDIPEGYSVSREKKERFSLILESASTNQTSMYLCASSLAQGVKTEAFFGQGTRLTVV.

V usage is TRBV19 and J usage is TRBJ2-5; 10 bases map to TRBD1. V gave up 3 bases and J gave up 3 bases; unmatched junction bases: 16. This CDR3 is built from 19 residues. Germline V gene lookup returns CDR1 LNHDA and CDR2 SQIVND (reference sequence). DNA of the CDR3: TGTGCCAGTAGTATGTTCGGGACAGGGGACGAATGGGGAAAAGAGACCCAGTACTTC. Amino acids: CASSMFGTGDEWGKETQYF.

The chain couples TRBV9 to TRBJ2-1; 10 nucleotides line up with TRBD2. V dropped 4 bases and J dropped 6; count of bases not matched to a gene: 7. CDR1 is SGDLS and CDR2 is YYNGEE in the germline V gene. The CDR3 is 15 amino acids. The CDR3 DNA sequence: TGTGCCAGCAGCCTTCTAGCGGGAGTCTCCAATGAGCAGTTCTTC. Its protein is CASSLLAGVSNEQFF.

The CDR3 loop reads CASSSSYTGELFF. The CDR3, as DNA: TGTGCCAGCAGCTCGTCATACACCGGGGAGCTGTTTTTT. The V and J genes are TRBV5-4 and TRBJ2-2, with D hard to call. Trimming removed 3 bases at V and 3 bases at J, with 6 bases between. The CDR3 consists of 13 residues. CDR1 and CDR2 from the germline V gene are SGHNT and YYREEE (reference sequence). The variable domain in full, with the rest retrieved from reference TRBV5-4 and TRBJ2-2, is ETGVTQSPTHLIKTRGQQVTLRCSSQSGHNTVSWYQQALGQGPQFIFQYYREEENGRGNFPPRFSGLQFPNYSSELNVNALELDDSALYLCASSSSYTGELFFGEGSRLTVL.

The V gene is TRBV25-1, the J gene TRBJ1-5; 7 nucleotides align to TRBD1. CDR1 and CDR2 (germline): MGHDK, SYGVNS. J gave up 11 bases and V 2 bases, and 6 bases lay outside the gene matches. This CDR3 has 13 amino acids. The CDR3, as DNA: TGTGCCAGCAGTGAACAGGGGGTAAGGGCCCAGCATTTT. This gives the protein CASSEQGVRAQHF.

The chain has TRBV6-6 and TRBJ2-7; maybe TRBD2 (6 bases). The CDR3 sequence is 14 residues long. The V end was cut by 5 bases, the J end by 0 bases, with 11 bases between. CDR1 MNHNY and CDR2 SVGAGI come from the germline V gene (reference sequence). The CDR3 sequence is CASSPVTSSYEQYF. The DNA of the CDR3 is TGTGCCAGCAGTCCAGTGACTAGCTCCTACGAGCAGTACTTC.

As regards this clone: This CDR3 is also generated by other DNA sequences in the sample. The chain employs TRBV30 and TRBJ1-4; D is ambiguous. Germline CDR1 and CDR2: GTSNPN and SVGIG (reference sequence). The CDR3 runs to 13 residues. Trimming cost V 0 bases and J 5 bases, with 7 bases left between them. The CDR3 loop reads CAWSVPPNEKLFF. The CDR3 DNA sequence: TGTGCCTGGAGTGTACCCCCAAATGAAAAACTGTTTTTT. Combining the CDR3 with reference TRBV30 and TRBJ1-4 gives the whole variable domain SQTIHQWPATLVQPVGSPLSLECTVEGTSNPNLYWYRQAAGRGLQLLFYSVGIGQISSEVPQNLSASRPQDRQFILSSKKLLLSDSGFYLCAWSVPPNEKLFFGSGTQLSVL.

The chain is built from TRBV15 and TRBJ1-5, with D possibly being TRBD1 (5 bases). Germline V gives CDR1 LNHNV, CDR2 YYDKDF (reference sequence). V shed 5 bases and J shed 2 bases, with 16 bases lying between them. The CDR3 has 16 amino acids. CDR3 nucleotide sequence: TGTGCCACCAGCGCACGGCAGGGCGAGGGCAATCAGCCCCAGCATTTT. It codes for CATSARQGEGNQPQHF.

The V call is TRBV7-8, the J call TRBJ1-1; D remains ambiguous. Trimming stripped 2 bases from V and 1 base from J, with 11 bases between. The CDR3 totals 15 residues. Germline V lookup: CDR1 SGHVS, CDR2 FQNEAQ. Written as DNA, the CDR3 is TGTGCCAGCAGCTTAAGATTATCAGGGAACACTGAAGCTTTCTTT. Translated, it gives CASSLRLSGNTEAFF.

This chain uses TRBV18 with TRBJ2-3, with TRBD1 as a possible D gene (5 bases). The V end was cut by 1 base, the J end by 0 bases, with 11 bases between. The germline gives CDR1 KGHSH, CDR2 LQKENI. This CDR3 is 16 amino acids long. CDR3 sequence reads: CASSPRGGPSTDTQYF. The CDR3, as DNA: TGTGCCAGCTCACCACGGGGCGGACCAAGCACAGATACGCAGTATTTT.

The J gene is TRBJ1-1, the V gene TRBV4-1; the D is unclear. The CDR3 length is 11 residues. CDR1 MGHRA and CDR2 YSYEKL come from the germline V gene. V shed 1 base and J shed 7 bases, with 4 bases lying between them. CDR3 amino acids: CASSQGDEAFF. In DNA form, the CDR3 reads TGCGCCAGCAGCCAAGGGGATGAAGCTTTCTTT.

V and J are TRBV15 and TRBJ1-6; D gene unclear. The V gene's germline CDR1 is LNHNV and CDR2 YYDKDF (reference sequence). Between the trimmed V and J ends, which lost 0 bases and 5 bases, there was a span of 11 bases. The CDR3 extends over 16 amino acids. Written as DNA, the CDR3 is TGTGCCACCAGCAGAGAGTCGGCGGTGAATAATTCACCCCTCCACTTT. It is translated as CATSRESAVNNSPLHF. The full variable domain, in which reference TRBV15 and TRBJ1-6 provide the parts outside the CDR3, is DAMVIQNPRYQVTQFGKPVTLSCSQTLNHNVMYWYQQKSSQAPKLLFHYYDKDFNNEADTPDNFQSRRPNTSFCFLDIRSPGLGDTAMYLCATSRESAVNNSPLHFGNGTRLTVT.

The chain carries TRBV5-1 and TRBJ2-7; D gene uncertain. This CDR3 has 13 residues. Trimming took 1 base from V and 7 from J, leaving 12 bases between them. CDR1 is SGHRS and CDR2 is YFSETQ in the germline V gene. CDR3 DNA sequence: TGCGCCAGCAGCTTGTCTTGGGTAGGTGAGCAGTACTTC. Its protein product is CASSLSWVGEQYF.

The chain has TRBV7-3 and TRBJ1-3; 9 nucleotides line up with TRBD1. Trimming cost V 4 bases and J 3 bases; bases outside gene matches: 4. From germline, CDR1 is SGHTA and CDR2 FQGTGA. The CDR3 is 15 amino acids. The DNA of the CDR3 is TGTGCCAGCAGCTCACAGGGGGCTTTTGGAAACACCATATATTTT. Translated: CASSSQGAFGNTIYF.

The chain recombines TRBV5-4 with TRBJ2-3; 7 bases fit TRBD2. Germline assignment: CDR1 SGHNT and CDR2 YYREEE (reference sequence). The CDR3 extends over 16 amino acids. The junction had 8 bases not matched to a gene; V was cut back by 1 base and J by 3 bases. CDR3 in amino acids: CASSLPTGRTTDTQYF. As DNA, the CDR3 is TGTGCCAGCAGCTTGCCAACCGGGAGGACGACAGATACGCAGTATTTT.

In its sample, this clone was seen once. V and J are TRBV25-1 and TRBJ2-7; no reliable D call. The CDR3 has 12 amino acids. The germline V gene encodes CDR1 MGHDK and CDR2 SYGVNS. The ends were cut back, 4 bases at V and 1 base at J, with 5 bases in the middle. CDR3 region: CASSAESYEQYF. The CDR3 nucleotides are TGTGCCAGCAGTGCGGAGTCCTACGAGCAGTACTTC.

This clone was seen only once. This chain connects TRBV19 to TRBJ2-7; TRBD2 aligns across 8 bases. Germline V gene lookup returns CDR1 LNHDA and CDR2 SQIVND (reference sequence). The J segment lost 3 bases and the V segment lost 5 bases, leaving 9 bases of the junction unmatched. The CDR3 has 15 residues. CDR3 sequence: CASSSGGAGSYEQYF. For the CDR3, the DNA is TGTGCCAGTAGTTCCGGGGGGGCAGGGAGCTACGAGCAGTACTTC.